This TCR beta chain was recorded in a study of control samples from healthy donors and cancer patients. Data came from immunoSEQ multiplex PCR; TCRdb stores just in-frame clones and leaves some out. Of 400,000 to 500,000 clones listed, 80% to 95% were seen once; the top ten hold around 6.5%. Trimming cost V 8 bases and J 4 bases, with 11 bases left between them. The germline V gene has CDR1 LGHDT and CDR2 YNNKEL (reference sequence). The CDR3 sequence is 13 residues long. What was sequenced was PBMCs. The sequence was obtained from a man aged 35 to 55 with head and neck cancer. The chain uses TRBV3-1 (or the pseudogene TRBV3-2) and TRBJ2-2; a possible D gene is TRBD1 (5 bases). DNA for the CDR3: TGTGCCAGCCGTCGGACAAGCACCGGGGAGCTGTTTTTT. Protein product: CASRRTSTGELFF.